This TCR beta chain was recovered during a study of T cells in Graves' hyperthyroidism and ophthalmopathy. What was amplified from RNA transcripts were TCR beta CDR3 regions. Researchers ran a first-round RT-PCR on the TCR CDR3 using the HTBI primer set. TCRdb re-analysed the multiplex PCR reads in MiXCR, keeping a single row per CDR3 protein. The sample carries about 640,000 distinct CDR3 sequences, approximately 42% recorded once. This clonotype was observed many times. The receptor's source is an adult man with Graves' disease, either hyperthyroidism or ophthalmopathy (not recorded which). Material for sequencing was peripheral blood or thyroid tissue (not recorded which).

Here the CDR3 reads CSVEDPGQGSYGYTF. The DNA for the CDR3 is TGCAGCGTTGAAGACCCCGGACAGGGGTCCTATGGCTACACCTTC. The rearrangement joins TRBV29-1 to TRBJ1-2, with 9 bases identical to TRBD1. CDR1 and CDR2 (germline): SQVTM, ANQGSEA. Unmatched junction bases numbered 6, after V lost 0 bases and J lost 4 bases. CDR3 length equals 15 residues.